This TCR beta chain was identified in a study of T-cell memory formation after mild COVID-19. Study results and limitations: CD4+ contracting clones were mainly CM and EM; CD8+ ones, EMRA.

This clonotype showed up just a few times. The antigen is unknown. The 5'RACE method, run with constant-segment primers, produced TCR alpha and TCR beta cDNA libraries (carrying sample barcodes and UMIs). TCRdb processed the 5' RACE reads anew with MiXCR; each CDR3 protein has one entry. This sample yields 120,000 to 150,000 distinct CDR3 sequences, of which around 15% are seen a single time; 25% to 30% belongs to the top ten. V trimming: 5 bases; J trimming: 3 bases; junction bases outside the gene matches: 10. The CDR3 is made up of 18 amino acids. Germline V gene lookup returns CDR1 MNHEY and CDR2 SMNVEV (reference sequence).

This clonotype was obtained from an adult woman who had mild COVID-19 (a few samples of this study predate the infection). Cell type and time point are not known. J is TRBJ2-2 and V is TRBV27; TRBD2 aligns across 12 bases. Specimen: PBMCs or a T cell subset sorted from them (not recorded which). DNA of the CDR3: TGTGCCAGCAGTCCCCGCGGACTAGCGGGGACTTACACCGGGGAGCTGTTTTTT. The encoded protein is CASSPRGLAGTYTGELFF.